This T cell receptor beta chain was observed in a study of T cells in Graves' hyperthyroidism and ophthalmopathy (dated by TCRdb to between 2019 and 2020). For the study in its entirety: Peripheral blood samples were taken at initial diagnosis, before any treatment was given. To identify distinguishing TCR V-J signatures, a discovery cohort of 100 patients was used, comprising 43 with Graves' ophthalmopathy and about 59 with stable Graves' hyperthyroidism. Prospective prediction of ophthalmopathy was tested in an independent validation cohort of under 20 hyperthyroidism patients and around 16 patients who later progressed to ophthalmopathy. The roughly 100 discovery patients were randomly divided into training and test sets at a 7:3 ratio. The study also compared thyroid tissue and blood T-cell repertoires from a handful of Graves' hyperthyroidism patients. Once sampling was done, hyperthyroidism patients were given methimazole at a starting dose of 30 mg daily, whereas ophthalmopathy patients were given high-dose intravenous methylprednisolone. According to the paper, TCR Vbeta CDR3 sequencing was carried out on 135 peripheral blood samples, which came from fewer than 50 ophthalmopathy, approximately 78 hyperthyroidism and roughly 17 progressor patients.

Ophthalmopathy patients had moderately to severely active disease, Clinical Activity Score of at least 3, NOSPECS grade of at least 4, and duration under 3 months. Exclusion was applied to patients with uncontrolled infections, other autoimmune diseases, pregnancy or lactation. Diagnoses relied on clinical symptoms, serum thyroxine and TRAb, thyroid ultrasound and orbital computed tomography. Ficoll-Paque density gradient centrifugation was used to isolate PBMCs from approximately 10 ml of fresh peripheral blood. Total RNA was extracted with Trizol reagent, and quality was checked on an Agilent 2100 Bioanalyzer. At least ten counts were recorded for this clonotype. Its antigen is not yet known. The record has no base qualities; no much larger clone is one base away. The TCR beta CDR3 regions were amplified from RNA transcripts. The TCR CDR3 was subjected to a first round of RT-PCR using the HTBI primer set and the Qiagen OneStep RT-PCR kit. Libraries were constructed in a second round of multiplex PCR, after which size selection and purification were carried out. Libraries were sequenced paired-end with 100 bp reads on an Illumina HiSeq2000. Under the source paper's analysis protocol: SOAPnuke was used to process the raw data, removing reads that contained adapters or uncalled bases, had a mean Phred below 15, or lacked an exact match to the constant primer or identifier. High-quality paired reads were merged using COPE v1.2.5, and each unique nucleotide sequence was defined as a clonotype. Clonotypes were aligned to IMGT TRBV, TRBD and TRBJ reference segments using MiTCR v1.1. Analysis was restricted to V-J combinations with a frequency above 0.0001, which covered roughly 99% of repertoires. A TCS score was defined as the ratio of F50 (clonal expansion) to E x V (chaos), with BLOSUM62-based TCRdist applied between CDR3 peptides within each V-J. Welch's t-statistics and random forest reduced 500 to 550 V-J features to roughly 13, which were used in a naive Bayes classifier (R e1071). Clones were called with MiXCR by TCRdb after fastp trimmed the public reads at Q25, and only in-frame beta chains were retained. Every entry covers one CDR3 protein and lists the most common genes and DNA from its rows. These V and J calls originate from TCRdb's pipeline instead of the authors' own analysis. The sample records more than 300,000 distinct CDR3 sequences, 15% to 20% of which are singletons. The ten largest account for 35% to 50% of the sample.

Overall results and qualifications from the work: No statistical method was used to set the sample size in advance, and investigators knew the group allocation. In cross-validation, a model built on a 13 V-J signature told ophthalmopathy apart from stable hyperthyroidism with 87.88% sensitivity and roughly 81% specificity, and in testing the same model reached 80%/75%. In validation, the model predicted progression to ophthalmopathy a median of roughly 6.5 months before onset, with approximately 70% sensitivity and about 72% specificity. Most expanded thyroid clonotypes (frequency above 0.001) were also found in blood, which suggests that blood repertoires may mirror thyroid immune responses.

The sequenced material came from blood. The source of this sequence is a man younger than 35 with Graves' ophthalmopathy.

This receptor has the CDR3 CASSLVETEASYGYTF. In nucleotides, the sequence is TGTGCCAGCAGCTTAGTAGAGACAGAAGCTAGCTATGGCTACACCTTC. The rearrangement joined TRBV7-2 to TRBJ1-2; the D region possibly corresponds to TRBD1 (5 bases align). V and J lose 1 base and 4 bases, and a span of 16 bases separates them. CDR1 and CDR2 were assigned from the germline V gene as SGHTA and FQGNSA. The CDR3 runs 16 amino acids, cysteine and phenylalanine included. The only DNA kept is the CDR3, 48 bases in frame from the first base. When the CDR3 is completed using the reference TRBV7-2 and TRBJ1-2 genes on either side, the full variable domain is GAGVSQSPSNKVTEKGKDVELRCDPISGHTALYWYRQSLGQGLEFLIYFQGNSAPDKSGLPSDRFSAERTGGSVSTLTIQRTQQEDSAVYLCASSLVETEASYGYTFGSGTRLTVV.